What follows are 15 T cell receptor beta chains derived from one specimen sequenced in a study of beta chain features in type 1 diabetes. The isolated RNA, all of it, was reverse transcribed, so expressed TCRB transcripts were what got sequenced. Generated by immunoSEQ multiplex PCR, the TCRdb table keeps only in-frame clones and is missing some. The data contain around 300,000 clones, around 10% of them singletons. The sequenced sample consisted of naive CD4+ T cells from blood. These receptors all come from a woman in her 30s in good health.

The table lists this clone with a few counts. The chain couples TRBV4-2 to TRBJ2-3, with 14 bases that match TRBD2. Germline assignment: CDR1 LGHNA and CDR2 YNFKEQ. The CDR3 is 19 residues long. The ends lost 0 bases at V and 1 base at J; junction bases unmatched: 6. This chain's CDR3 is CASSQDMGLAGAGTDTQYF. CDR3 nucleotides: TGTGCCAGCAGCCAAGATATGGGACTAGCGGGAGCCGGCACAGATACGCAGTATTTT.

CDR3 nucleotide sequence: TGCAGCGTTGTGAACAGTCTTAATGAGCAGTTCTTC. It codes for CSVVNSLNEQFF. The chain combines TRBV29-1 with TRBJ2-1; D gene ambiguous. Deletions cut 4 bases from V and 7 bases from J, with 11 bases between. This CDR3 is 12 amino acids long. From germline, CDR1 is SQVTM and CDR2 ANQGSEA.

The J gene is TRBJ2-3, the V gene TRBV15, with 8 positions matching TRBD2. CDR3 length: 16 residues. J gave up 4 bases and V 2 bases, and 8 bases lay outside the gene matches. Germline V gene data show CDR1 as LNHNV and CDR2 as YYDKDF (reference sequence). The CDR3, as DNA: TGTGCCACCAGCAGACTGGCGGGAGGTCTGTCAGATACGCAGTATTTT. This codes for CATSRLAGGLSDTQYF.

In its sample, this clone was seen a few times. CDR3 in DNA: TGCAGCGTGATTTTATTGACTAGCGGGACCTACGAGCAGTACTTC. Amino acid sequence: CSVILLTSGTYEQYF. The rearrangement links TRBV29-1 to TRBJ2-5, with 11 bases identical to TRBD2. TRBJ2-7 explains the end of the DNA better; the J call may be wrong. Germline CDR1 is SQVTM and CDR2 is ANQGSEA. CDR3 length: 15 residues.

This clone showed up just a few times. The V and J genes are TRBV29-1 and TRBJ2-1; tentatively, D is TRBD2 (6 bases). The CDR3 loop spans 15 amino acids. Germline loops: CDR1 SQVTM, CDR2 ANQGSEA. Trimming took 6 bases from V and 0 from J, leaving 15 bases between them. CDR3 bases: TGCAGCGTCGCTTGGGACTCCAGCTCCTACAATGAGCAGTTCTTC. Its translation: CSVAWDSSSYNEQFF.

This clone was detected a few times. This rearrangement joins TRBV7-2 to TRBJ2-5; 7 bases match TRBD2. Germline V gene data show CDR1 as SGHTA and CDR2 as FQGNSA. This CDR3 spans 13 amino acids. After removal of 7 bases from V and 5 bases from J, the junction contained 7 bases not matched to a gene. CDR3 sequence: CASTPRGVETQYF. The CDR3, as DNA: TGTGCCAGCACCCCCCGGGGGGTGGAGACCCAGTACTTC.

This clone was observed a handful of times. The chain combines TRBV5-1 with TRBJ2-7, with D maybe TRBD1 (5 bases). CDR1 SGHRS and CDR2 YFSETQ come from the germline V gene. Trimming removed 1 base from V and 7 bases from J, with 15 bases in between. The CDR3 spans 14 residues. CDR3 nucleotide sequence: TGCGCCAGCAGCTTGAGGCAGGGCCATGGAGAGCAGTACTTC. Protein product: CASSLRQGHGEQYF.

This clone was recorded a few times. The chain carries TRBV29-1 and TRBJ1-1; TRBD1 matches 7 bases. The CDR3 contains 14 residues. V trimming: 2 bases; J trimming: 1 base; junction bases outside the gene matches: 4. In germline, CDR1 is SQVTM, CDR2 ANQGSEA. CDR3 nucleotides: TGCAGCGTTGAAAAGGGGACAGCGAACACTGAAGCTTTCTTT. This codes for CSVEKGTANTEAFF.

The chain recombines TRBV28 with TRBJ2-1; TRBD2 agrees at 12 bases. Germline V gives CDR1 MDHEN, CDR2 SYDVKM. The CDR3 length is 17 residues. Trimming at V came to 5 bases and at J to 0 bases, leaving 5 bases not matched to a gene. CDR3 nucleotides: TGTGCCAGCAGTCAACTGACTAGCGGGAGCTCCTACAATGAGCAGTTCTTC. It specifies CASSQLTSGSSYNEQFF.

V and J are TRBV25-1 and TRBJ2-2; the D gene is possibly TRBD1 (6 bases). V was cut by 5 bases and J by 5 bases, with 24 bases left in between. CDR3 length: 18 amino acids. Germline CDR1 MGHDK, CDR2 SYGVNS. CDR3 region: CASSKRLGADISTGELFF. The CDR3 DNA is TGTGCCAGCAGTAAACGATTGGGGGCGGACATCTCAACCGGGGAGCTGTTTTTT.

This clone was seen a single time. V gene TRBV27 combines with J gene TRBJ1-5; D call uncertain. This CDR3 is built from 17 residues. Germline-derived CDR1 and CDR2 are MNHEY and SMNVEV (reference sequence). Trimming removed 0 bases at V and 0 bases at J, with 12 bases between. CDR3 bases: TGTGCCAGCAGTTTATCGTGGAGCCACACTAGCAATCAGCCCCAGCATTTT. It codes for CASSLSWSHTSNQPQHF.

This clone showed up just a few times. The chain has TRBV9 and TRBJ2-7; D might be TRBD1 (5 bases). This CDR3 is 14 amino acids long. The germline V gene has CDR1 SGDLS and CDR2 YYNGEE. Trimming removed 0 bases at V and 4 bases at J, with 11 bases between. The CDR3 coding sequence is TGTGCCAGCAGCGTAGGGATGGGGCGGTACGAGCAGTACTTC. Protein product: CASSVGMGRYEQYF.

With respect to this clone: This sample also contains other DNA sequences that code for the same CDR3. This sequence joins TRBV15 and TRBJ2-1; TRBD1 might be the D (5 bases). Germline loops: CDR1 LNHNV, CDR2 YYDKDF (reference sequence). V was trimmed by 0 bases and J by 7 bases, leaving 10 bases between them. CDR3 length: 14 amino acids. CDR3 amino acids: CATSRDPAGNEQFF. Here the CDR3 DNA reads TGTGCCACCAGCAGAGATCCAGCAGGGAATGAGCAGTTCTTC.

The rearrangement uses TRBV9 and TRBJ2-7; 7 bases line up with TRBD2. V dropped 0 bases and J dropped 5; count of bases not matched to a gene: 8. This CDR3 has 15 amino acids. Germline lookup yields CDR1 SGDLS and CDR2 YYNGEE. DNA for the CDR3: TGTGCCAGCAGCGTAGTTGGGGGGGGGTTCGACGAGCAGTACTTC. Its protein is CASSVVGGGFDEQYF.

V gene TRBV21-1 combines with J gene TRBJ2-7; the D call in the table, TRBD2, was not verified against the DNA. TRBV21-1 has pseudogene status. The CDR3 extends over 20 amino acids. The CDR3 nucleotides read TGTGCCAGCAGCAAAGAAGGGGAACTAGCGGTTCGCCTACCTCACTACGAGCAGTACTTC. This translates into CASSKEGELAVRLPHYEQYF.